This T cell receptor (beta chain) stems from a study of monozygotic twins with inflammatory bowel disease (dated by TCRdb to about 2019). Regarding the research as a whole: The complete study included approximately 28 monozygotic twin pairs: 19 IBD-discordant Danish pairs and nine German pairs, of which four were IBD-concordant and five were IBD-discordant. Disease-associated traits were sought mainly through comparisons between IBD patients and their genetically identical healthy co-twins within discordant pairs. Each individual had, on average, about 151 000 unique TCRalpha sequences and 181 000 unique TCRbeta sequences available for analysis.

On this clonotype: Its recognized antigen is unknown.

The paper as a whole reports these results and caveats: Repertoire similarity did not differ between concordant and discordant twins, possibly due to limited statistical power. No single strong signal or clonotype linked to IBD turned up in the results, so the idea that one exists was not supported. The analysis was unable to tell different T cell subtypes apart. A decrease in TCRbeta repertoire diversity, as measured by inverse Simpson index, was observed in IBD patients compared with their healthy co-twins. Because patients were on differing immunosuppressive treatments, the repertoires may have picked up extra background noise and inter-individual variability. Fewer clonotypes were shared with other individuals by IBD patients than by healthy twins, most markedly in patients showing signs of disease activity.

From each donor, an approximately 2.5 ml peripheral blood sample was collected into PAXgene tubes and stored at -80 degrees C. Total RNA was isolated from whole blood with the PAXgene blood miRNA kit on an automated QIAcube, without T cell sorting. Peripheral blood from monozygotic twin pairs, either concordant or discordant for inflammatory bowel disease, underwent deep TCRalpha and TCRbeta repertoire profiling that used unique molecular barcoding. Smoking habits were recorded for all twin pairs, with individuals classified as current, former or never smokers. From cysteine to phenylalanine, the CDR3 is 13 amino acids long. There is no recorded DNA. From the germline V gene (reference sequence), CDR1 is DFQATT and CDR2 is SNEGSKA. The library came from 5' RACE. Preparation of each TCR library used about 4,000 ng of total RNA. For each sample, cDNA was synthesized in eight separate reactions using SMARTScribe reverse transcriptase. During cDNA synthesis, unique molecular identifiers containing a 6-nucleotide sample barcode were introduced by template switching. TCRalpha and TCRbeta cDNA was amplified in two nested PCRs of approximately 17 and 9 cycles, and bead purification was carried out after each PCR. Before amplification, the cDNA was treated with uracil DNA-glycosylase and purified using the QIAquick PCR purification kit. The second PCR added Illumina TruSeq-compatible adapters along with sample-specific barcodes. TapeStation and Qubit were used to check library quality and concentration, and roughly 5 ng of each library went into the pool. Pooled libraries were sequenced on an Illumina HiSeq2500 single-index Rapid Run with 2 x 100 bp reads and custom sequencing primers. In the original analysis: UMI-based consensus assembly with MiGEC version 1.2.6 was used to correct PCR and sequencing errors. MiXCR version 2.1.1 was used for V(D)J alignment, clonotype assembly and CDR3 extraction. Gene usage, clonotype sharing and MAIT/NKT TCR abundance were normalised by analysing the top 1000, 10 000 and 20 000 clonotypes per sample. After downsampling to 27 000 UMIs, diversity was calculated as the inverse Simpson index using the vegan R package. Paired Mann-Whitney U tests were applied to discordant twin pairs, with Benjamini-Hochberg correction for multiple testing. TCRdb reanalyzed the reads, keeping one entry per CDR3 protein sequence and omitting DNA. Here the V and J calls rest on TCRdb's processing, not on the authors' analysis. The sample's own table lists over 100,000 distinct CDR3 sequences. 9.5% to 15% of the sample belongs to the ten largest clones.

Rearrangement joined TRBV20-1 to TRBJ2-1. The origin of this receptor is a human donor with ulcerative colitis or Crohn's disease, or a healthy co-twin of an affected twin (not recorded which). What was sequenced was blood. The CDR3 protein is CSAFDTRRDEQFF.